Below, 4 T cell receptor beta chains from the same sample are listed, as sequenced in a study of early T cells in non-severe SARS-CoV-2 infection. TCRdb re-analysed the 5' RACE reads in MiXCR, keeping a single row per CDR3 protein. Of 20,000 to 25,000 distinct CDR3 sequences detected, around 5% appear once; the ten largest clones hold over 3.5%. Sequencing was done on a sample of whole blood. These receptors came from an adult who was a healthcare worker with PCR-confirmed SARS-CoV-2 infection or an uninfected control (not recorded which).

This clonotype was detected only a few times. This rearrangement joins TRBV12-3 or TRBV12-4 to TRBJ1-2; possible D gene TRBD1, 5 bases. With 5 bases removed from V and 9 bases from J, the gap between germline ends came to 10 bases. This CDR3 is 11 amino acids long. CDR3 sequence reads: CASSPRGSYTF. The CDR3 coding sequence is TGTGCCAGCAGTCCAAGGGGTAGCTACACCTTC.

The rearrangement uses TRBV29-1 and TRBJ2-5; D may be TRBD1 (6 bases). Per the germline V gene, CDR1 is SQVTM and CDR2 is ANQGSEA. This CDR3 is 12 amino acids long. Trimming removed 6 bases at V and 6 bases at J, with 14 bases between. This CDR3 reads CSVGNRDKTQYF. The CDR3 DNA sequence: TGCAGCGTAGGGAACAGGGACAAGACCCAGTACTTC.

This clonotype has only a few counts. This chain joins TRBV5-1 and TRBJ2-1; 10 nucleotides line up with TRBD2. Germline V gives CDR1 SGHRS, CDR2 YFSETQ. V shed 4 bases and J 1 base; nucleotides not matched to a gene: 2. The CDR3 sequence is 15 residues long. The CDR3 protein is CASSTSGESYNEQFF. CDR3 DNA sequence: TGCGCCAGCAGCACTAGCGGGGAATCCTACAATGAGCAGTTCTTC.

This clonotype was seen repeatedly, ten times or more. The rearrangement links TRBV11-2 to TRBJ2-7; possible D gene TRBD1, 5 bases. CDR1 and CDR2 from the germline V gene are SGHAT and FQNNGV. This CDR3 has 13 amino acids. Trimming cost V 5 bases and J 3 bases, with 11 bases left between them. The CDR3 here is CASSPSQGYEQYF. In DNA, the CDR3 is TGTGCCAGCAGCCCCTCCCAGGGCTACGAGCAGTACTTC. Complete variable domain (other parts from reference TRBV11-2 and TRBJ2-7): EAGVAQSPRYKIIEKRQSVAFWCNPISGHATLYWYQQILGQGPKLLIQFQNNGVVDDSQLPKDRFSAERLKGVDSTLKIQPAKLEDSAVYLCASSPSQGYEQYFGPGTRLTVT.